The clone carrying this T cell receptor (beta chain) has just one count. Its antigen remains unidentified. The source of the sample is a study of shared clonotypes between healthy human individuals. Trimming removed 5 bases from V and 7 bases from J, with 14 bases in between. CDR1 MDHEN and CDR2 SYDVKM come from the germline V gene. CDR3 length: 14 amino acids. Regarding the study as a whole: Even with large depth, rarefaction showed that sorted-subset sequencing was incomplete.

The repertoire was sequenced with immunoSEQ multiplex PCR; TCRdb's copy has only in-frame clones and lacks some. The sample yields 180,000 or so clones, 90% to 95% seen once. The receptor comes from a woman aged 25 to 39 in good health. The J gene is TRBJ1-4, the V gene TRBV28; D is ambiguous. Sequenced material: naive CD4+ T cells sorted from blood. The subset: CD45RA+ positively selected. Here the CDR3 DNA reads TGTGCCAGCAGTCCCACCTACGGGGTTGAAAAACTGTTTTTT. Translating gives CASSPTYGVEKLFF.